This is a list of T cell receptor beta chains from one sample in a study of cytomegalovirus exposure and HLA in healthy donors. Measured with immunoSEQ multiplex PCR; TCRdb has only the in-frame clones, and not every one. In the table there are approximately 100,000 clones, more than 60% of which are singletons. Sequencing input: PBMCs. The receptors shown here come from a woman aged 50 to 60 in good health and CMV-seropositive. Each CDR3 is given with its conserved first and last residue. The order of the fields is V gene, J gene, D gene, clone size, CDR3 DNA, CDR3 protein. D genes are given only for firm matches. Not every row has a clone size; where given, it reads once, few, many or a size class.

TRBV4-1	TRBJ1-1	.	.	TGCGCCAGCAGCCAAGAAGACCAGGAGAACACTGAAGCTTTCTTT	CASSQEDQENTEAFF
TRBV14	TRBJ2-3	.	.	TGTGCCAGCAGCCAAATCTTTAGCGGCGCTGGTAATACGCAGTATTTT	CASSQIFSGAGNTQYF
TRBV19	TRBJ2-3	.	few	TGTGCCACTCGGGGTGCTAGCACAGATACGCAGTATTTT	CATRGASTDTQYF
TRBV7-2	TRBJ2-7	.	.	TGTGCCAGCAGCTTAACAGTTCTTAGGGAGCAGTACTTC	CASSLTVLREQYF
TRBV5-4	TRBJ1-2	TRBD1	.	TGTGCCAGCAGCCGGGGACAGGGGGCTTATGGCTACACCTTC	CASSRGQGAYGYTF
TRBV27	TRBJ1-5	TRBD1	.	TGTGCCAGCAGCCTCGGACAGGGAAAACAGCCCCAGCATTTT	CASSLGQGKQPQHF
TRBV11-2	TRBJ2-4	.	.	TGTGCCAGCAGCTTAGTTGGAGGGGCCCGCGACATTCAGTACTTC	CASSLVGGARDIQYF
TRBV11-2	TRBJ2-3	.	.	TGTGCCAGCAGCCCCCGGCGGCGGGGGCCCACAGATACGCAGTATTTT	CASSPRRRGPTDTQYF
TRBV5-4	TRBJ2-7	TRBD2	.	TGTGCCAGCAGCTTTGGACTAGCGGGCGGACCCTACGAGCAGTACTTC	CASSFGLAGGPYEQYF
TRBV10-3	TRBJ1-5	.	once	TGTGCCATCAGTAACGACCGATCAGGGGTCGGTCAGCCCCAGCATTTT	CAISNDRSGVGQPQHF
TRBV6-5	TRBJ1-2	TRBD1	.	TGTGCCAGCATCCCGACAGGGGCCGGGTATGGCTACACCTTC	CASIPTGAGYGYTF
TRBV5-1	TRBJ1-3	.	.	TGCGCCAGCAGCTTGGGGGACACCTATACTGGAAACACCATATATTTT	CASSLGDTYTGNTIYF
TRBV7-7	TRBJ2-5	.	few	TGTGCCAGCAGCTTAGCGGGGGGGCGTATAGAGACCCAGTACTTC	CASSLAGGRIETQYF
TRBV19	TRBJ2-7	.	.	TGTGCCAGTAGTATCTTCGTCATCGGGCAGGGGAAAGTCATCTCCTCGGTGGAGCAGTACTTC	CASSIFVIGQGKVISSVEQYF
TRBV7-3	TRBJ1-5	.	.	TGTGCCAGCAGCTTAGACAGAAATCAGCCCCAGCATTTT	CASSLDRNQPQHF
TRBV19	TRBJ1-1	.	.	TGTGCCAGTAGTATAGGGAGGGGTTCGGGCACTGAAGCTTTCTTT	CASSIGRGSGTEAFF